One and the same sample provided the 4 T cell receptor beta chains below, sequenced in a study of glioma-infiltrating T cells. Using RNA template, CDR3s of TCR alpha and beta were amplified with iRepertoire arm-PCR. One entry per CDR3 protein, called by TCRdb with MiXCR from the multiplex PCR reads. The table includes 100,000 to 150,000 distinct CDR3 sequences, around 23% detected once. Sequenced input: glioma tissue, nonneoplastic brain tissue, or PBMCs (not recorded which). Every receptor here comes from a human donor with low-grade glioma or glioblastoma, undergoing nonglioma brain surgery, or in good health (not recorded which).

Comments on this clonotype: A read error may explain this, as a much larger clone is one base away. The chain uses TRBV13 and TRBJ2-3; 14 bases map to TRBD2. This CDR3 contains 15 residues. Germline-derived CDR1 and CDR2 are PRHDT and FYEKMQ (reference sequence). The CDR3 loop reads CAGRRLAGGKDTQYF. CDR3 bases: TGTGCCGGCAGACGACTAGCGGGGGGGAAAGATACGCAGTATTTT. Supplemented by reference TRBV13 and TRBJ2-3, the full variable domain reads AAGVIQSPRHLIKEKRETATLKCYPIPRHDTVYWYQQGPGQDPQFLISFYEKMQSDKGSIPDRFSAQQFSDYHSELNMSSLELGDSALYFCAGRRLAGGKDTQYFGPGTRLTVL.

This clonotype was seen many times. The gene calls are TRBV20-1 and TRBJ2-1, with 10 bases identical to TRBD2. CDR1 and CDR2 (germline): DFQATT, SNEGSKA (reference sequence). J lost 5 bases, V lost 3 bases, and 7 bases had no gene match. The CDR3 contains 15 residues. CDR3: CSARGSGGADNEQFF. CDR3 sequence (DNA): TGCAGTGCTAGGGGGAGCGGGGGGGCCGACAATGAGCAGTTCTTC.

This chain connects TRBV5-1 to TRBJ2-3; 10 positions match TRBD2. The CDR3 contains 15 residues. The ends lost 4 bases at V and 2 bases at J; junction bases unmatched: 4. CDR1 is SGHRS, CDR2 YFSETQ, per germline. The CDR3 here is CASSISGGTTDTQYF. CDR3 DNA sequence: TGCGCCAGCAGCATTAGCGGGGGGACCACAGATACGCAGTATTTT.

The chain employs TRBV3-1 and TRBJ2-3, with D perhaps matching TRBD2 (5 bases). This CDR3 comprises 16 residues. Trimming removed 3 bases at V and 3 bases at J, with 16 bases between. From germline, CDR1 is LGHDT and CDR2 YNNKEL (reference sequence). CDR3 loop: CASSQTTGISTDTQYF. The CDR3 DNA is TGTGCCAGCAGCCAGACGACGGGGATTAGTACAGATACGCAGTATTTT.